Sequencing of this TCR beta chain was carried out in a study of cytomegalovirus exposure and HLA in healthy donors (dated by TCRdb to about 2017). Background for the entire study: In an earlier analysis of 550 to 750 of the donors, approximately 260 Gb of sequence data and approximately 120 million unique TCR beta sequences from about 190 million T cells were reported. Around 330 gigabases of sequencing data and roughly 80 million unique TCR sequences made up an early release that covered 640 HLA-typed donors. Of the 398 genotyped donors, 81% fell in the genetic ancestry cluster associated with self-reported Caucasian donors. The study aimed to test whether cataloging public T cell receptors could reveal signatures of past pathogen exposure. The study used immunosequencing to profile the T cell repertoires of 670 or so subjects and linked those repertoires to cytomegalovirus serostatus. In addition to the first cohort of about 650 subjects, a separate validation cohort of approximately 130 different subjects was used. To predict cytomegalovirus infection status, the study combined high-throughput TCR immunosequencing, statistical association of individual TCRs with disease status, and machine learning. A later analysis re-analyzed previously published TCR beta repertoires from approximately 670 donors and added high-resolution HLA genotyping to study TCR occurrence patterns. Rather than using new phenotypic data, the later analysis identified candidate immune exposures from TCR beta sequences and from how often those sequences occurred across donors. An earlier analysis of approximately 580 of the donors used high-throughput TCR beta sequencing to judge whether each TCR beta V gene segment behaved as functional or pseudogenic. Donor age, sex, ethnicity and CMV serostatus were compiled together with the repertoire data. In a later genetic analysis, genome-wide SNP genotypes for 398 of the 666 donors were used, and that subset was treated as a discovery cohort. Every discovery cohort repertoire had been produced on one sequencing platform. Both class I and class II loci were covered by HLA typing, at four-digit resolution. Typing coverage varied by locus: roughly 620-640 donors for A, B, C, DRB1 and DQB1; more than 500 for DQA1; around 610 for DPA1; roughly 450 for DPB1. About five DR-DQ haplotypes were treated as single units for association and clustering because of strong linkage in the cohort. Among 300 to 500 genotyped donors of the cohort, an average of around 240,000 unique TCR beta nucleotide sequences was sequenced per donor, of which about 20% were non-productive. Beyond this particular receptor, the publication reports: Across donors, most TCR sequences were observed very rarely, whereas some public TCRs were present in many individuals. According to a later analysis, TCR association rates differed among HLA loci, with DRB1 alleles showing the most associated TCRs and HLA-C alleles showing the fewest. The earlier analysis of almost 600 of the donors excluded approximately 17 rarely observed V segments, including chromosome 9 orphons, because counts were too low. Correlated functional status among segregating V segments might be attributable to linkage disequilibrium, but an unknown experimental factor could not be ruled out. In a later analysis, most CMV-associated TCR beta chains were found to appear HLA-restricted, with HLA associations seemingly driven largely by CMV exposure. Strong co-occurrence of HLA alleles, especially DR and DQ, made assigning TCR associations to individual alleles difficult. In a later genetic analysis, fewer N-insertions in productive TCRs were reported among donors in an Asian-associated ancestry cluster than the roughly 640-donor mean. The cohort was sequenced for TCR beta chains only, and without alpha or paired-chain data the features that could be detected were limited. CMV serostatus was the only immune exposure information available for the cohort. The authors suggested that the approach could potentially be extended to other disease states and immunological phenotypes. A further reported finding was that TCR beta sequences accurately predicted the HLA-A and HLA-B alleles for most subjects in the first cohort. In a later analysis, some 18,000 TCR beta sequences were associated with specific HLA alleles at a false discovery rate of 0.05. An association between a missense DCLRE1C variant and V-gene and J-gene trimming of TCR beta chains was found in a later genetic analysis and replicated in an independent cohort. A later analysis found that HLA-associated TCR beta chains were more clonally expanded and had lower generation probabilities than equally common non-associated chains. Because the 87-base-pair reads could not distinguish some IMGT-functional V segments, including TRBV6-2 and TRBV6-3, those segments were excluded. Because HLA typing was unavailable for some donors at each locus, only the typed subset was used in association tests. A few of the identified cytomegalovirus-associated TCR beta chains were confirmed in vitro to be specific for cytomegalovirus antigens. In an earlier analysis of more than 500 of the donors, most TCR beta V segments appeared in productive rearrangements about 87% or about 30% of the time, broadly matching IMGT annotations. A later analysis reported that several top co-occurrence clusters appeared linked to parvovirus B19, influenza, CMV and Epstein-Barr virus. The sequencing pipeline was judged likely to have produced a cluster of highly shared sequence variants as a technical artifact. Cytomegalovirus status was reported to be diagnosed by the classifier with high specificity and sensitivity in both the original and validation cohorts. A total of 150 or so TCR beta chains were listed by the study as associated with cytomegalovirus. The presence/absence analyses assumed that sequencing depth was roughly uniform across donors, and that assumption may not be true.

Receptors were amplified or captured by the immunoSEQ multiplex PCR assay. A mixture of 60 forward primers for TCR Vbeta segments and 13 reverse primers for TCR Jbeta segments was used in the multiplex PCR. The CDR3 region of rearranged TCR beta genes was amplified from genomic DNA by a multiplex PCR assay. Amplified TCR beta libraries were sequenced as 87-base-pair reads on the Illumina HiSeq System. The paper's data handling went like this. A later analysis tallied tens of millions of unique TCR beta chains across the 666 repertoires, and about 12 million of those chains were shared by two or more donors. A nearest-neighbor algorithm error-corrected the raw reads and collapsed the reads into unique sequences, merging closely related sequences to remove PCR and sequencing errors. CDR3 sequences were aligned to IMGT reference sequences to assign V, D and J gene segments. For a sequence to be retained, at least a six-nucleotide match to both a V gene segment and a J gene segment was required. A rearrangement counted as productive if the CDR3 had no stop codons and remained in frame with V and J, and every other rearrangement counted as non-productive. Following IMGT convention, CDR3 was defined as the stretch from the second conserved V-encoded cysteine up to the conserved J-encoded phenylalanine. In an earlier analysis of just under 600 of the donors, sequences lacking an unambiguous match to a single V gene segment were excluded. An earlier analysis of fewer than 650 of the donors classified V segments as functional when productive rearrangements were above 56.7% and as segregating when the standard deviation between donors was above 5%. A statistical classification framework was built to diagnose cytomegalovirus status from the catalog of TCR beta chain sequences. A later analysis assigned V and J genes by comparing TCR nucleotide sequences with IMGT/GENE-DB human TR gene sequences. The TCRdist pipeline was used in a later analysis to assign CDR3 sequences and most-parsimonious VDJ recombination scenarios. In a later analysis, every TCR beta chain was defined by the combination of its CDR3 amino acid sequence and its V-gene family, and reads without a unique V-gene family were dropped. A later analysis removed 450 to 600 highly shared, low-generation-probability nucleotide sequences to deal with suspected cross-contamination and a sequencing artifact. In a later analysis, a clonal expansion index was calculated for each public chain from normalized within-repertoire ranks of inferred template counts. A later analysis computed generation probabilities with a VDJ recombination model fitted to out-of-frame rearrangements, and checked the results against IGoR. In a later analysis, hypergeometric tests were used to score TCR-TCR, TCR-HLA and TCR-CMV co-occurrence, with a repertoire-size bias correction applied to TCR pairs. In a later analysis, false discovery rates were estimated by permuting HLA or CMV assignments 20 times. In a later analysis, co-occurring TCRs were grouped using DBSCAN, and TCRdist sequence similarity was added for clustering within HLA-allele-positive subsets. Co-occurrence clustering excluded repertoires with fewer than 30,000 or more than 120,000 public chains, plus five with anomalous nucleotide sharing. In TCRdb, the immuneACCESS table is reduced to in-frame sequences with V and J assigned. These tables do not hold every clone; where another copy was compared, an unresolved V gene accounts for under half, and the others remain unexplained. V and J calls and clone size are as listed in that table; D and trimming were resolved from the DNA. Here the sample has about 120,000 clones; about 76% occur a single time. The top ten hold 2% to 2.5% of the sample.

V trim: 2 bases; J trim: 6 bases; unmatched bases: 4. From its cysteine to its phenylalanine, the CDR3 spans 14 amino acids. This entry keeps only the CDR3 DNA: 42 bases, framed from base 1. The germline V gene encodes CDR1 SGHTA and CDR2 FQGNSA. In total, approximately 690 healthy bone marrow donors made up the cohort. At the time of sampling, all cohort members were nominally healthy, though unrecorded immune exposures were likely present. The donor was CMV seronegative and belonged to the group of 350 to 400 seronegative cohort members. Every donor gave a peripheral blood sample, and the peripheral blood mononuclear cells from that sample were used for TCR beta sequencing. Genomic DNA was extracted from the blood cell samples with the Qiagen DNeasy Blood Extraction Kit. In the case of this clone: Its specific antigen is unknown. Within one base of it there is no much larger clone, and no base qualities were kept.

The clonotype comes from a woman aged 40 to 50 in good health and CMV-seronegative. This chain joins TRBV7-2 to TRBJ2-7, and TRBD2 aligns with 10 junction nucleotides. Sequencing was carried out using PBMCs. The DNA reads TGTGCCAGCAGCTTACTAGCGGGAGCTGGCGAGCAGTACTTC. Translation gives CASSLLAGAGEQYF.